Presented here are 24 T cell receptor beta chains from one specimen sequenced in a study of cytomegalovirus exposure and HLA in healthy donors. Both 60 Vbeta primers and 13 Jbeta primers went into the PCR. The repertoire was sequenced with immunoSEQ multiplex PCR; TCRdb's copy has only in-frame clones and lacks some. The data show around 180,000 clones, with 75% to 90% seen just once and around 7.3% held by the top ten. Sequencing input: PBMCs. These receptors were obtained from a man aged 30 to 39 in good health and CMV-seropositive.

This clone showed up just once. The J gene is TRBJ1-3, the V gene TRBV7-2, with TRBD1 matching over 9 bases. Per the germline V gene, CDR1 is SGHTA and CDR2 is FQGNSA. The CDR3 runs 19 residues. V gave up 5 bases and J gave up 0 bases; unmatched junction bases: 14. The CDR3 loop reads CASSTYPGTGFSSGNTIYF. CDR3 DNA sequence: TGTGCCAGCAGCACCTACCCCGGGACAGGGTTCAGCTCTGGAAACACCATATATTTT.

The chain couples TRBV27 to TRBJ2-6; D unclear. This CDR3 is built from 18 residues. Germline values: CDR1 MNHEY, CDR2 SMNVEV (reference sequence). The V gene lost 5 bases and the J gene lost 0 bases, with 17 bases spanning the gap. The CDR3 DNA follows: TGTGCCAGCAGTCCTCCCCGGAGTGATAGCTCTGGGGCCAACGTCCTGACTTTC. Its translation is CASSPPRSDSSGANVLTF.

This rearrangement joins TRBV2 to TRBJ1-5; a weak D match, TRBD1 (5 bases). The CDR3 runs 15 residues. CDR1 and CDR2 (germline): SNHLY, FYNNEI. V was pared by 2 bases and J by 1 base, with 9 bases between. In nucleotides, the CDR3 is TGTGCCAGCAGTGAACAGGGAATGAGCAATCAGCCCCAGCATTTT. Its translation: CASSEQGMSNQPQHF.

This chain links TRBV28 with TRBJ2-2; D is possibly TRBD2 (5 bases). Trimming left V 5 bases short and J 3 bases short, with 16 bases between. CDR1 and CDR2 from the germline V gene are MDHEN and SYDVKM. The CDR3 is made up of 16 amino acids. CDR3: CASSGRRTEHTGELFF. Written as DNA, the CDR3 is TGTGCCAGCAGTGGACGGAGGACGGAGCACACCGGGGAGCTGTTTTTT.

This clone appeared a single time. The CDR3: CASSLMAGAGEQFF. The CDR3 bases are TGTGCCAGCAGCTTAATGGCAGGGGCTGGTGAGCAGTTCTTC. This chain connects TRBV7-3 to TRBJ2-1, with D tentatively TRBD1 (6 bases). V was cut by 1 base and J by 9 bases, with 13 bases left in between. The CDR3 covers 14 residues. CDR1 SGHTA and CDR2 FQGTGA come from the germline V gene. Supplemented by reference TRBV7-3 and TRBJ2-1, the full variable domain reads GAGVSQTPSNKVTEKGKYVELRCDPISGHTALYWYRQSLGQGPEFLIYFQGTGAADDSGLPNDRFFAVRPEGSVSTLKIQRTERGDSAVYLCASSLMAGAGEQFFGPGTRLTVL.

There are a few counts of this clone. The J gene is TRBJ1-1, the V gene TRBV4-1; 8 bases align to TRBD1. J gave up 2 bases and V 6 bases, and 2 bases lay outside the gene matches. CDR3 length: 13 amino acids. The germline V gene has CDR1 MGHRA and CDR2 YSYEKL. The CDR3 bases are TGCGCCAGCAGGGGACAGGATAACACTGAAGCTTTCTTT. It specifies CASRGQDNTEAFF.

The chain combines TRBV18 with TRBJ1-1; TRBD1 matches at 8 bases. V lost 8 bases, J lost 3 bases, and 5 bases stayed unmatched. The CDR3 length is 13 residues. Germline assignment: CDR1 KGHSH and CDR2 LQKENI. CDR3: CASQEQGDTEAFF. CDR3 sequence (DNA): TGTGCCAGCCAAGAACAGGGGGACACTGAAGCTTTCTTT.

CDR3 residues: CASSLGVLGRNEQFF. The DNA for the CDR3 is TGTGCCAGCAGCTTGGGAGTCTTGGGCAGGAATGAGCAGTTCTTC. The chain recombines TRBV11-3 with TRBJ2-1, with D possibly matching TRBD2 (5 bases). Germline CDR1 SGHNT, CDR2 YENEEA. V was trimmed by 3 bases and J by 7 bases, leaving 16 bases between them. The CDR3 is 15 amino acids.

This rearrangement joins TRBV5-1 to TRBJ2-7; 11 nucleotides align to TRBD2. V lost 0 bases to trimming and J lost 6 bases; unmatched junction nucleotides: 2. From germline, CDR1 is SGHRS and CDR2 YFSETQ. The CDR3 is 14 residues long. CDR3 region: CASSLVTSGSEQYF. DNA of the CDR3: TGCGCCAGCAGCTTGGTCACTAGCGGGAGCGAGCAGTACTTC.

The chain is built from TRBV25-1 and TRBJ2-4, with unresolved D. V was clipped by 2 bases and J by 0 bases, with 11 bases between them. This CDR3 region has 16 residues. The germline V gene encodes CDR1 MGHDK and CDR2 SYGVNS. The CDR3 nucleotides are TGTGCCAGCAGTGAAGGTCCAGGATTAGCCAAAAACATTCAGTACTTC. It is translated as CASSEGPGLAKNIQYF.

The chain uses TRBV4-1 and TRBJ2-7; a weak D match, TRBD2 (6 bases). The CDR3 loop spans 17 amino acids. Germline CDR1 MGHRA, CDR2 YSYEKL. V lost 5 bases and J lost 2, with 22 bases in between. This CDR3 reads CASSAHPAGTGAYEQYF. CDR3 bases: TGCGCCAGCAGCGCCCACCCCGCCGGGACGGGGGCCTACGAGCAGTACTTC.

Here the CDR3 DNA reads TGTGCCAGCAGCTTGGTCGTCTATGGCTACACCTTC. Protein product: CASSLVVYGYTF. The V gene is TRBV5-8, the J gene TRBJ1-2, with D uncertain. The CDR3 contains 12 residues. V gave up 0 bases and J gave up 4 bases, with 4 bases separating them. Germline CDR1 and CDR2: SGHTS and YDEGEE.

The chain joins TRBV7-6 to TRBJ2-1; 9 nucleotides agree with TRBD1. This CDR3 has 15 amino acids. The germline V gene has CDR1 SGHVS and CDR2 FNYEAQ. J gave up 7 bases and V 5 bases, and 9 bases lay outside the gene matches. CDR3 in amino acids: CASSAPGQGLNEQFF. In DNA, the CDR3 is TGTGCCAGCAGCGCACCGGGACAGGGCTTAAATGAGCAGTTCTTC.

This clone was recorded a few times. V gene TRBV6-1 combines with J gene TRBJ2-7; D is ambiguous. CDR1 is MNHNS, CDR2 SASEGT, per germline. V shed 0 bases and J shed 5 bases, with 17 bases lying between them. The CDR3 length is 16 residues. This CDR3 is CASSEAFGLRGDEQYF. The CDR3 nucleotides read TGTGCCAGCAGTGAAGCGTTCGGCCTAAGAGGCGACGAGCAGTACTTC.

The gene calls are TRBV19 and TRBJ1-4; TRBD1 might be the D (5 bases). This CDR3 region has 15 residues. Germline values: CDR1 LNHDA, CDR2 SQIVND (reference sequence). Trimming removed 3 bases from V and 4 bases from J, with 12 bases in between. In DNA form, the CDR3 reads TGTGCCAGTAGTATCGCGACAGTACTTAATGAAAAACTGTTTTTT. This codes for CASSIATVLNEKLFF.

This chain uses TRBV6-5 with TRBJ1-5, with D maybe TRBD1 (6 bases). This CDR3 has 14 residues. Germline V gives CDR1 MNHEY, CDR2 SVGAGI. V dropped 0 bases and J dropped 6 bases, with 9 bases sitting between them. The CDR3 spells CASSYSNRAQPQHF. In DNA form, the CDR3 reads TGTGCCAGCAGTTACTCGAACAGGGCTCAGCCCCAGCATTTT.

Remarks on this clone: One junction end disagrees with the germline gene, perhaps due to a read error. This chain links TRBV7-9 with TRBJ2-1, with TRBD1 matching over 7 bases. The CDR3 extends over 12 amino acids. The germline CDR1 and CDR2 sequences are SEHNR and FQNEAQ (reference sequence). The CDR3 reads CSSSSGGNEQFF. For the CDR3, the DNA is TGTTCCAGCAGCTCAGGGGGCAATGAGCAGTTCTTC. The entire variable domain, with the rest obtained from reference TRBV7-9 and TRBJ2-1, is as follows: DTGVSQNPRHKITKRGQNVTFRCDPISEHNRLYWYRQTLGQGPEFLTYFQNEAQLEKSRLLSDRFSAERPKGSFSTLEIQRTEQGDSAMYLCSSSSGGNEQFFGPGTRLTVL.

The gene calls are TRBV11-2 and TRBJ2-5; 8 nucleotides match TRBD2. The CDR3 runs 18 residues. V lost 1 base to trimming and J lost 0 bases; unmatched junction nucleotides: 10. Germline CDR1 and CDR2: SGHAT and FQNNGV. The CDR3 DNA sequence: TGTGCCAGCAGCTTAGTTTTCGGGGGGGAGTACTACCAAGAGACCCAGTACTTC. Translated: CASSLVFGGEYYQETQYF.

The CDR3 loop reads CASSPRGLAGSTDTQYF. For the CDR3, the DNA is TGCGCCAGCAGCCCAAGGGGACTAGCGGGGAGCACAGATACGCAGTATTTT. The rearrangement links TRBV4-3 to TRBJ2-3; 13 nucleotides line up with TRBD2. The CDR3 is 17 amino acids. Losses at the gene ends were 4 bases for V and 0 bases for J; bases not matched to a gene: 4. Germline lookup yields CDR1 LGHNA and CDR2 YSLEER.

The DNA for the CDR3 is TGCGCCAGCAGCTTGGATTCGCGGGGGGGTTTCTACGAGCAGTACTTC. This translates into CASSLDSRGGFYEQYF. The chain joins TRBV5-1 to TRBJ2-7; 9 positions match TRBD2. CDR1 is SGHRS, CDR2 YFSETQ, per germline. CDR3 size: 16 residues. V trimming: 0 bases; J trimming: 3 bases; junction bases outside the gene matches: 7.

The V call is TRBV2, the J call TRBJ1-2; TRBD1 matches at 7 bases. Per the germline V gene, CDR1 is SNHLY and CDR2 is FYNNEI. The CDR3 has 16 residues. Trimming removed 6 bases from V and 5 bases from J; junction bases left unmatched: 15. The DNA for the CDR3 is TGTGCCAGCAGCCCCGGGACAGCGGCACTAATTTATGGCTACACCTTC. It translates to CASSPGTAALIYGYTF.

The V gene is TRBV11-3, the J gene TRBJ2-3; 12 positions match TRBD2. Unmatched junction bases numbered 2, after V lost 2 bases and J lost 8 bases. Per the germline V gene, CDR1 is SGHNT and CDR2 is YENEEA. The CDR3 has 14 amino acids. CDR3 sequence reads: CASSLLAGGRTQYF. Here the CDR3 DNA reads TGTGCCAGCAGCTTACTAGCGGGGGGGCGTACGCAGTATTTT.

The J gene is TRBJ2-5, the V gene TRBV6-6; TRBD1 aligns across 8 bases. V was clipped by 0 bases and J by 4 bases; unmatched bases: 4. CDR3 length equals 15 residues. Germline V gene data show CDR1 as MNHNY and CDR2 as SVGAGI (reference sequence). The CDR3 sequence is CASSYSLRGRETQYF. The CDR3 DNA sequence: TGTGCCAGCAGTTACTCTCTCAGGGGGCGAGAGACCCAGTACTTC.

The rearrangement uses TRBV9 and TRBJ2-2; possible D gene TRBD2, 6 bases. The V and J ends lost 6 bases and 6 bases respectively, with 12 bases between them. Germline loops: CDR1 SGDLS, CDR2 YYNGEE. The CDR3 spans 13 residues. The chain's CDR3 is CASTRGVSGELFF. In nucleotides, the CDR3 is TGTGCCAGCACTCGCGGGGTCTCCGGGGAGCTGTTTTTT. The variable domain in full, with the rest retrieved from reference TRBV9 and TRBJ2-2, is DSGVTQTPKHLITATGQRVTLRCSPRSGDLSVYWYQQSLDQGLQFLIQYYNGEERAKGNILERFSAQQFPDLHSELNLSSLELGDSALYFCASTRGVSGELFFGEGSRLTVL.